This section outlines one TCR beta chain sequence together with its context. This specimen belongs to a study of blood T cell repertoires in COVID-19. Study as a whole: The study drew acute and convalescent COVID-19 samples from the United States, Italy and Spain.

Participants' own reports of clinical history determined their cohort assignment. Exposed enrollees had met someone with a PCR-confirmed or clinician-diagnosed COVID-19 case at some point within the 2 weeks before study entry. CDR3 length equals 17 residues. V trimming: 4 bases; J trimming: 6 bases; junction bases outside the gene matches: 15. CDR1 and CDR2 (germline): MGHRA, YSYEKL. Authors' analysis steps: Counts of nucleated cells, estimated from reference gene primer amplification, were obtained. Produced via immunoSEQ multiplex PCR; TCRdb's table is partial and in-frame only. Clone size and the V and J calls come from that table; the DNA yielded D and trimming. The sample contains approximately 200,000 clones, 70% to 90% of which appear only once.

The TCR was taken from a woman aged 30 to 39 who had been exposed to COVID-19. This rearrangement joins TRBV4-1 to TRBJ1-2, with 9 bases aligning to TRBD1. The material sequenced was PBMCs or T cells enriched from blood (not recorded which). The CDR3 nucleotides read TGCGCCAGCAGCCTATCTGTGGTCACAGGGGGCAAAAATGGCTACACCTTC. It is translated as CASSLSVVTGGKNGYTF.